The clone carrying this TCR beta chain was observed at least ten times. What it binds is unknown. TCRdb reanalysed the 5' RACE reads using MiXCR and keeps one entry per CDR3 protein. Among approximately 520,000 distinct CDR3 sequences listed, 5.3% were seen once. The sample originates from a study of CD8 T cells in ankylosing spondylitis. Findings of the study overall: In ankylosing spondylitis blood, a motif of about 8 highly homologous TCR beta variants appeared characteristic.

Germline-derived CDR1 and CDR2 are MDHEN and SYDVKM. V lost 8 bases and J lost 4, with 12 bases in between. This CDR3 has 13 residues. Sequenced: blood, either unsorted or a sorted T cell fraction (not recorded which). The chain recombines TRBV28 with TRBJ2-1; D possibly corresponds to TRBD2 (6 bases). The TCR originated in a male donor with ankylosing spondylitis. The CDR3 nucleotides are TGTGCCAGCTTGGAGGGGTTATACAATGAGCAGTTCTTC. Translation gives CASLEGLYNEQFF.